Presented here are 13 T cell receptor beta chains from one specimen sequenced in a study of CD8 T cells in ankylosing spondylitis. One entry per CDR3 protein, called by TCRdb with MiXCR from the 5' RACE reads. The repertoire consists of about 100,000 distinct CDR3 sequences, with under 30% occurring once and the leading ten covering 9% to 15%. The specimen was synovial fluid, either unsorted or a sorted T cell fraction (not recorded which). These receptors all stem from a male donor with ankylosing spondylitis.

Here the CDR3 reads CASTSWDRGSGGYTF. The CDR3, as DNA: TGTGCCAGCACCTCCTGGGACAGGGGATCTGGTGGCTACACCTTC. This rearrangement joins TRBV12-3 or TRBV12-4 to TRBJ1-2, with 10 positions matching TRBD1. The CDR3 is 15 residues long. The trim removed 7 bases at V and 7 bases at J, leaving 12 bases unmatched.

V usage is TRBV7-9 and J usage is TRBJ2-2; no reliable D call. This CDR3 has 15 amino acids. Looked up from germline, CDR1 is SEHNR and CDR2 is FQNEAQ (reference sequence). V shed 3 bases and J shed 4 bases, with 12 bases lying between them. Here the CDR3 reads CASSLSSSGTGELFF. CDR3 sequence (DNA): TGTGCCAGCAGCTTGAGTAGCTCGGGCACCGGGGAGCTGTTTTTT.

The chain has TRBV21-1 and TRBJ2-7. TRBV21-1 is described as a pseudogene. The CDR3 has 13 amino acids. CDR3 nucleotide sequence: TGTGCCAGCAGCAAAGAGCGCTCCTACGAGCAGTACGTC. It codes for CASSKERSYEQYV.

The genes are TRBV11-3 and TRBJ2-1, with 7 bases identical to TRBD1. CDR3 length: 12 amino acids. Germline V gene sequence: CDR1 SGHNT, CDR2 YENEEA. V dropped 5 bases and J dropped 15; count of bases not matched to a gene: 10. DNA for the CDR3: TGTGCCAGCAGCCTAGGACAGGCCTGGCTGTTCTTC. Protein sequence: CASSLGQAWLFF.

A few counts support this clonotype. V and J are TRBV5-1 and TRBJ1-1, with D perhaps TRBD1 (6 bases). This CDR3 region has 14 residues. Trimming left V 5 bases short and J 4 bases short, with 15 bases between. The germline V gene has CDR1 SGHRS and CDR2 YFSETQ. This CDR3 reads CASRTQGFSTEAFF. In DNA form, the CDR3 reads TGCGCCAGCAGGACACAGGGTTTTAGCACTGAAGCTTTCTTT.

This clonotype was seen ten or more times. CDR3 sequence (DNA): TGTGCCAGCAGCTTATCGGGACTAGCGGGAGACCACACCGGGGAGCTGTTTTTT. This gives the protein CASSLSGLAGDHTGELFF. The V call is TRBV7-6, the J call TRBJ2-2, with TRBD2 matching 14 bases. The CDR3 length is 18 residues. Per germline, CDR1 SGHVS and CDR2 FNYEAQ. V was clipped by 2 bases and J by 3 bases; unmatched bases: 5.

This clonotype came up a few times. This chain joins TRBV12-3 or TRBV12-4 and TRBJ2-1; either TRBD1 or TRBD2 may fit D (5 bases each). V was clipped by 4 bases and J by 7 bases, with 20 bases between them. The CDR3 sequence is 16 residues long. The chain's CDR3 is CASSSVRERERNEQFF. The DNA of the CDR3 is TGTGCCAGCAGTTCGGTCAGGGAGAGAGAACGAAATGAGCAGTTCTTC.

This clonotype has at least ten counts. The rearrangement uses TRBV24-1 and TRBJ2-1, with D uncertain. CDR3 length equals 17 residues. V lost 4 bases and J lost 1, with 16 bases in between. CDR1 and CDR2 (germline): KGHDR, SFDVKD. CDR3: CATSDRDNLFSYNEQFF. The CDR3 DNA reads TGTGCCACCAGTGACCGTGACAACCTCTTTTCCTACAATGAGCAGTTCTTC.

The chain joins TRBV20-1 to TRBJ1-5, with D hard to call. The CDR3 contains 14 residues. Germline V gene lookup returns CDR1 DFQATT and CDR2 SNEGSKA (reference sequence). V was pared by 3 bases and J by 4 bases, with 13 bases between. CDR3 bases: TGCAGTGCTAGTAGAACGGGAGGGAATCAGCCCCAGCATTTT. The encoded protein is CSASRTGGNQPQHF.

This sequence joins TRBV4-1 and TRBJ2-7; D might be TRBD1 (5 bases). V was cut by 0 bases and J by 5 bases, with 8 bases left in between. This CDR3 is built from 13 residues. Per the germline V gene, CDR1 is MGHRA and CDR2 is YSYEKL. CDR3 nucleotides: TGCGCCAGCAGCCAAGATCAGGGTCACGAGCAGTACTTC. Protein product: CASSQDQGHEQYF.

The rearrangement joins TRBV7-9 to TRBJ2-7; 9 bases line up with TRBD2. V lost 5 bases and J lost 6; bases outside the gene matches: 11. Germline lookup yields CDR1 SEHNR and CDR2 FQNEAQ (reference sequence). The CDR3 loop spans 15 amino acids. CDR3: CASSPRQREDLEQYF. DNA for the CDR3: TGTGCCAGCAGCCCCAGGCAGCGGGAGGATCTCGAGCAGTACTTC. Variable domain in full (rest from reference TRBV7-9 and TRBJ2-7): DTGVSQNPRHKITKRGQNVTFRCDPISEHNRLYWYRQTLGQGPEFLTYFQNEAQLEKSRLLSDRFSAERPKGSFSTLEIQRTEQGDSAMYLCASSPRQREDLEQYFGPGTRLTVT.

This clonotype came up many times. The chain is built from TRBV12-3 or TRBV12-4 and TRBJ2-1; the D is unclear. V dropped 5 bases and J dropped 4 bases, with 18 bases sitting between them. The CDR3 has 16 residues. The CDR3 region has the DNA TGTGCCAGCAGTGAGATGACTGGTGGCGTATACAATGAGCAGTTCTTC. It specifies CASSEMTGGVYNEQFF.

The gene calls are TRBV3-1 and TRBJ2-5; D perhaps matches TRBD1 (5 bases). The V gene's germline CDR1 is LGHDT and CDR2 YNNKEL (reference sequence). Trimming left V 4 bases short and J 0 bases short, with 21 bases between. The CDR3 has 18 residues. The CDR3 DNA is TGTGCCAGCAGCCTAAGCCCAGGCCAAAGGGGTTACCAAGAGACCCAGTACTTC. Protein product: CASSLSPGQRGYQETQYF.